A selection of T cell receptor beta chains follows, all from one sample in a study of cytomegalovirus exposure and HLA in healthy donors. The method was immunoSEQ multiplex PCR; TCRdb's version includes in-frame clones alone and lacks a portion of them. This repertoire shows 140,000 or so clones, about two thirds found once; its top ten account for 3.5% to 5%. The source material was PBMCs. These receptors were collected from a man aged 55 to 70 in good health and CMV-seronegative. Both conserved end residues are part of each CDR3. A D gene is named only where the DNA matches it firmly. Rows give clone size only sometimes, using once, few, many, or a class for an expanded clone.

>.|TRBJ2-5|.|TRBV7-3
TGTGCCAGCAGCTTAGGTCCCGGGTCAGAGACCCAGTACTTC
CASSLGPGSETQYF
>few|TRBJ2-1|TRBD1|TRBV10-3
TGTGCCACCACGCGACAGGGGAACTACAATGAGCAGTTCTTC
CATTRQGNYNEQFF
>once|TRBJ2-1|.|TRBV30
TGTGCCTGGGAATACGGCGGAGTCTCCTACAATGAGCAGTTCTTC
CAWEYGGVSYNEQFF
>.|TRBJ1-4|.|TRBV7-2
TGTGCCAGCAGCTTACAGGGAACTAATGAAAAACTGTTTTTT
CASSLQGTNEKLFF
>few|TRBJ1-4|.|TRBV5-8
TGTGCCACGGGGGGTCGGCGGGAAAAACTGTTTTTT
CATGGRREKLFF
>.|TRBJ2-7|.|TRBV7-9
TGTGCCAGCAGCTCCGGCGGGGGCAGATCCTACGAGCAGTACTTC
CASSSGGGRSYEQYF
>few|TRBJ1-4|TRBD1|TRBV18
TGTGCCAGCTCACCGCGGACAGGGCAGGATGAAAAACTGTTTTTT
CASSPRTGQDEKLFF
>.|TRBJ2-2|TRBD1|TRBV2
TGTGCCAGCAGGGCAGGGGGCATAGGTATCGGGGAGCTGTTTTTT
CASRAGGIGIGELFF
>.|TRBJ1-4|TRBD1|TRBV7-2
TGTGCCAGCAGCTTTCTGGGACAGGGGAGTGAAAAACTGTTTTTT
CASSFLGQGSEKLFF
>.|TRBJ2-3|.|TRBV27
TGTGCCAGCACCCAAACTCCCACAGAATCCCCAAAGTATTTT
CASTQTPTESPKYF
>.|TRBJ2-3|.|TRBV7-9
TGTGCCAGCAGCTTATCAAGCGTCACAGATACGCAGTATTTT
CASSLSSVTDTQYF
>.|TRBJ1-4|.|TRBV14
TGTGCCAGCAGCCAGAGCGGGGGGCCCCTCGGGAAACTGTTTTTT
CASSQSGGPLGKLFF
>.|TRBJ2-5|.|TRBV5-4
TGTGCCAGCAGCGGTAGCGGAGTCCAAGAGACCCAGTACTTC
CASSGSGVQETQYF
>.|TRBJ2-7|.|TRBV6-1
TGTGCCAGCACCCTTTCCCTAGACTCCTACGAGCAGTACTTC
CASTLSLDSYEQYF
>.|TRBJ2-7|TRBD1|TRBV6-5
TGTGCCAGCAGGCCGGACCGGGACAGCGTCTACGAGCAGTACTTC
CASRPDRDSVYEQYF
>.|TRBJ2-3|.|TRBV30
TGTGCCTGGAGTGGCCCGGGTGTAGGCACAGATACGCAGTATTTT
CAWSGPGVGTDTQYF
>.|TRBJ2-7|.|TRBV28
TGTGCCAGCAGTCCCCGGAGGGGCCTCTCCTACGAGCAGTACTTC
CASSPRRGLSYEQYF
>few|TRBJ2-3|TRBD2|TRBV11-2
TGTGCCAGCAGCTTAGATTATTCCCCTGCGGGAGGGCCATTGGATACGCAGTATTTT
CASSLDYSPAGGPLDTQYF
>.|TRBJ2-3|.|TRBV7-9
TGTTCCAGCAGCTCGGGGACAGATACGCAGTATTTT
CSSSSGTDTQYF
>.|TRBJ2-5|TRBD2|TRBV4-2
TGTGCCAGCAGCCAAGATCCGGATAGCGGGAGGCCCGGCGAGACCCAGTACTTC
CASSQDPDSGRPGETQYF
>.|TRBJ2-2|.|TRBV7-9
TGTGCCAGCAGCCCCAGGGGGGTTCAGGACGGGGAGCTGTTTTTT
CASSPRGVQDGELFF
>once|TRBJ2-2|TRBD2|TRBV6-1
TGTGCCAGCAGTGTGTACGGCGGGAGCGACACCGGGGAGCTGTTTTTT
CASSVYGGSDTGELFF
>.|TRBJ2-3|TRBD1|TRBV5-1
TGCGCCAGCAGCCCGGACAGGGGGCGCTCGGATACGCAGTATTTT
CASSPDRGRSDTQYF
>.|TRBJ2-7|.|TRBV7-9
TGTGCCAGCAGCGAGACCTACGAGCAGTACTTC
CASSETYEQYF
>.|TRBJ1-1|.|TRBV4-2
TGTGCCAGCAGCCAAGTTTTCTCTCGGGCGGCGGGGTCTTTCTTT
CASSQVFSRAAGSFF
>few|TRBJ2-1|TRBD2|TRBV15
TGTGCCACCAGCAGAGGGCGGAGCGGGAGGGGTGAGCAGTTCTTC
CATSRGRSGRGEQFF
>.|TRBJ2-2|.|TRBV9
TGTGCCAGCAGCCCCCTCACAGGGTCCGGGGAGCTGTTTTTT
CASSPLTGSGELFF
>.|TRBJ2-3|TRBD2|TRBV5-4
TGTGCCAGCAGCCCGGGGCGGGAGGATGGAGATACGCAGTATTTT
CASSPGREDGDTQYF